The rows below give T cell receptor beta chains drawn from one sample of a study of T cells in localized non-small cell lung cancer. This table comes from immunoSEQ multiplex PCR, and its TCRdb copy is limited to in-frame clones, with some not included. The sample consists of around 31,000 clones, 85% to 95% of them appearing once. This specimen was peripheral blood, taken before any cancer treatment. Source of these receptors: a woman aged 35-75 years with stage I lung adenocarcinoma. Both conserved end residues are part of each CDR3. D genes are given only for firm matches. The listing skips clone size in some rows; elsewhere it reads once, few, many or a size class.

size	J	D	V	DNA	CDR3
-	TRBJ1-3	-	TRBV18	TGTGCCAGCTCACCATCAGGCTCTGGAAACACCATATATTTT	CASSPSGSGNTIYF
-	TRBJ2-2	TRBD1	TRBV19	TGTGCCAGTATTAACAGGGGGTCAACCGGGGAGCTGTTTTTT	CASINRGSTGELFF
-	TRBJ2-3	-	TRBV18	TGTGCCAGCTCACCGTGGGGGGACACAGATACGCAGTATTTT	CASSPWGDTDTQYF
-	TRBJ1-2	-	TRBV7-9	TGTGCCAGCACCCGGGACGGAACAGCTTCAGGGGGCTACACCTTC	CASTRDGTASGGYTF
-	TRBJ2-5	-	TRBV11-3	TGTGCCAGCAGCTTTGTAGGGCCGAATCAAGAGACCCAGTACTTC	CASSFVGPNQETQYF
-	TRBJ2-1	-	TRBV6-6	TGTGCCAGCAGTCCCAGGGATAGTGAGCAGTTCTTC	CASSPRDSEQFF
few	TRBJ1-2	TRBD1	TRBV5-1	TGCGCCAGCAGCTCGATCATCGGACAGGGGTCTTCTGGCTACACCTTC	CASSSIIGQGSSGYTF
few	TRBJ1-1	-	TRBV4-2	TGTGCCAGCAGCCAACCCATCGGGGGTTCTGAAGCTTTCTTT	CASSQPIGGSEAFF
-	TRBJ2-3	TRBD2	TRBV4-3	TGCGCCAGCAGCCAAGAGGGACTAGCGGGGGGTTTTGGCGATACGCAGTATTTT	CASSQEGLAGGFGDTQYF
-	TRBJ1-1	TRBD1	TRBV5-1	TGCGCCAGCAGCCCCTACAGGGGTCGAAGTGAAGCTTTCTTT	CASSPYRGRSEAFF
-	TRBJ2-7	-	TRBV11-2	TGTGCCAGCAGCTTACAGGGGTCCTCCTCCTACGAGCAGTACTTC	CASSLQGSSSYEQYF
-	TRBJ1-2	-	TRBV5-6	TGTGCCAGCAGCTATGCCGAAACTAACTATGGCTACACCTTC	CASSYAETNYGYTF
-	TRBJ2-2	-	TRBV5-1	TGCGCCAGCAGCACAGGACCCGGGGAGCTGTTTTTT	CASSTGPGELFF
-	TRBJ2-3	TRBD2	TRBV7-6	TGTGCCAGCAGCTTAGACGGGACTAGCGGGAGTGCCAGAGATACGCAGTATTTT	CASSLDGTSGSARDTQYF
-	TRBJ1-5	-	TRBV5-1	TGCGCCAGCAGCTTGATGGGGACTGGGCAGCCCCAGCATTTT	CASSLMGTGQPQHF
-	TRBJ2-3	-	TRBV29-1	TGCAGCGTTGAAAGCAGCACAGATACGCAGTATTTT	CSVESSTDTQYF
-	TRBJ1-1	TRBD1	TRBV7-2	TGTGCCAGCAGCTTATACAGGGGCACTGAAGCTTTCTTT	CASSLYRGTEAFF
-	TRBJ1-2	TRBD1	TRBV28	TGTGCCAGCAGCTCTCACGGACAGGGGATGCGTGGCTACACCTTC	CASSSHGQGMRGYTF
-	TRBJ2-1	-	TRBV13	TGTGCCAGCAGCTTAGTTACTCCCCTGACAGCGTACAATGAGCAGTTCTTC	CASSLVTPLTAYNEQFF
-	TRBJ2-5	TRBD2	TRBV19	TGTGCCAGTAGTATAGGAGCGGGGGGGGCTCGAGAGACCCAGTACTTC	CASSIGAGGARETQYF
-	TRBJ1-1	TRBD1	TRBV29-1	TGCAGCGTCGGACAGGGAACGATGAACACTGAAGCTTTCTTT	CSVGQGTMNTEAFF
once	TRBJ2-5	-	TRBV11-2	TGTGCCAGCAGCACCCAACGGGGGTCAGAGACCCAGTACTTC	CASSTQRGSETQYF
-	TRBJ1-2	TRBD1	TRBV5-6	TGTGCCAGCAGCTTGGAGGGGACAGCTTATGGCTACACCTTC	CASSLEGTAYGYTF